The T cell receptor beta chain described here comes from a study of Ad26.COV2.S vaccination and SARS-CoV-2 variants. Clones were sequenced by immunoSEQ multiplex PCR, and TCRdb holds only the in-frame ones, with some missing. This table has 350,000 to 450,000 clones, about 85% appearing once. Germline trimming cut 6 bases from V and 5 bases from J; bases unmatched to any gene: 10. CDR3 length: 16 residues. From germline, CDR1 is MNHEY and CDR2 SVGAGI. Treatment here: roughly 19 received Ad26.COV2.S at low or high dose, single or two shots; a few received placebo; per-sample allocation not given. At day 63 after the first vaccine or placebo injection, samples were drawn.

Sequenced material: peripheral blood, taken in a trial of Ad26.COV2.S vaccine versus placebo. The sequence came from a person aged 18-60 years who received the Ad26.COV2.S COVID-19 vaccine or a placebo. The rearrangement joins TRBV6-5 to TRBJ1-6; 7 bases match TRBD1. The CDR3 sequence is CASSYRGLMDNSPLHF. Here the CDR3 DNA reads TGTGCCAGCAGCTACAGGGGCCTCATGGATAATTCACCCCTCCACTTT.